This entry features one TCR beta chain sequence. Antigen: not known. The entry originates in a study of CD8 T cells in ankylosing spondylitis. General study results and limits: Made up of fewer than ten highly homologous variants, a TCR beta motif appeared characteristic of ankylosing spondylitis blood. In ankylosing spondylitis patients, matched synovial fluid reportedly showed significant enrichment of disease-linked clones.

For TCR beta, libraries came from quantitative 5'-RACE with molecular barcodes. TCRdb re-derived calls from the 5' RACE reads in MiXCR, one entry per CDR3 protein. Of 200,000 to 250,000 distinct CDR3 sequences in the sample, approximately 10% were seen once. The sample was blood, either unsorted or a sorted T cell fraction (not recorded which). The receptor was derived from a male donor with ankylosing spondylitis or in good health (not recorded which).

The DNA of the CDR3 is TGTGCCAGCAGTTTAGAAGGGGCTAGCGGGGGGATCTCCTACGAGCAGTACTTC. Protein product: CASSLEGASGGISYEQYF. The V and J genes are TRBV27 and TRBJ2-7; TRBD2 matches at 11 bases. J gave up 0 bases and V 2 bases, and 9 bases lay outside the gene matches. Germline assignment: CDR1 MNHEY and CDR2 SMNVEV (reference sequence). The CDR3 spans 18 residues.